The 11 T cell receptor beta chains below all came from one sample that was sequenced in a study of blood T cell repertoires in COVID-19. Data came from immunoSEQ multiplex PCR; TCRdb stores just in-frame clones and leaves some out. Of roughly 60,000 clones in the sample, 70% to 85% were seen once. Sequenced material: peripheral blood. The receptors were sampled from a woman aged 60-70 years with acute or convalescent COVID-19.

V gene TRBV5-1 combines with J gene TRBJ2-1; 7 positions match TRBD2. Trimming removed 4 bases from V and 1 base from J; junction bases left unmatched: 5. CDR1 is SGHRS, CDR2 YFSETQ, per germline. The CDR3 is 15 amino acids. The CDR3 nucleotides read TGCGCCAGCAGCCCACGGGACTATTCCTACAATGAGCAGTTCTTC. Encoded protein: CASSPRDYSYNEQFF.

This clone came up many times. The V call is TRBV15, the J call TRBJ2-3, with 14 bases that match TRBD2. V lost 4 bases to trimming and J lost 7 bases; unmatched junction nucleotides: 4. Germline CDR1 reads LNHNV; CDR2 reads YYDKDF (reference sequence). This CDR3 has 15 residues. The CDR3 protein is CATSTGLAGAYTQYF. The DNA for the CDR3 is TGTGCCACCAGCACGGGACTAGCGGGGGCCTATACGCAGTATTTT.

The chain has TRBV3-1 (or the pseudogene TRBV3-2) and TRBJ1-4, with TRBD1 matching 7 bases. The CDR3 has 15 amino acids. The V and J ends lost 3 bases and 10 bases, in that order; junction bases with no gene match: 11. Germline CDR1 is LGHDT and CDR2 is YNNKEL (reference sequence). CDR3 protein: CASSQDTGVGRKLFF. The CDR3 bases are TGTGCCAGCAGCCAGGATACAGGGGTGGGAAGAAAACTGTTTTTT.

Comment on this clone: Within the sample, other DNA sequences also encode this same CDR3. J is TRBJ2-3 and V is TRBV27, with D possibly being TRBD1 (6 bases). The CDR3 is 14 residues long. Trimming cost V 2 bases and J 1 base, with 7 bases left between them. Germline CDR1 MNHEY, CDR2 SMNVEV (reference sequence). In DNA, the CDR3 is TGTGCCAGCAGTTTAAACAGGGGCACAGATACGCAGTATTTT. This translates into CASSLNRGTDTQYF.

The CDR3 sequence is CASSEDTDYGYTF. CDR3 DNA: TGTGCCAGCTCAGAAGACACGGACTATGGCTACACCTTC. The chain is built from TRBV18 and TRBJ1-2; D is unclear. CDR3 length: 13 residues. Germline lookup yields CDR1 KGHSH and CDR2 LQKENI. The V and J ends lost 5 bases and 3 bases respectively, with 10 bases between them.

The CDR3 loop is CASSRQGRNEQFF. The CDR3 DNA follows: TGTGCCAGCTCAAGACAGGGAAGGAATGAGCAGTTCTTC. The chain recombines TRBV27 with TRBJ2-1; 7 bases align to TRBD1. Germline V gene lookup returns CDR1 MNHEY and CDR2 SMNVEV (reference sequence). CDR3 length: 13 amino acids. The J segment lost 7 bases and the V segment lost 8 bases, leaving 8 bases of the junction unmatched.

This sequence joins TRBV6-4 and TRBJ1-5; no clear D. CDR1 and CDR2 from the germline V gene are MRHNA and SNTAGT. V lost 3 bases and J 2 bases, leaving 5 bases between the germline ends. CDR3 length: 13 residues. CDR3 region: CASSEGRNQPQHF. The CDR3 DNA sequence: TGTGCCAGCAGTGAGGGCCGCAATCAGCCCCAGCATTTT.

The chain is built from TRBV29-1 and TRBJ2-7; 9 bases match TRBD1. Germline lookup yields CDR1 SQVTM and CDR2 ANQGSEA. The V gene end was trimmed by 4 bases and the J gene end by 4 bases; junction bases not matched to a gene: 2. The CDR3 spans 12 residues. Written as DNA, the CDR3 is TGCAGCGTTGGGGACAGGGTTTACGAGCAGTACTTC. The encoded protein is CSVGDRVYEQYF.

CDR3 DNA: TGTGCCAGTTCAAAACAGGGGTTGGAAAAACTGTTTTTT. It yields the protein CASSKQGLEKLFF. This chain joins TRBV19 and TRBJ1-4, with 7 bases lining up with TRBD1. This CDR3 has 13 amino acids. Germline assignment: CDR1 LNHDA and CDR2 SQIVND (reference sequence). Losses at the gene ends were 8 bases for V and 8 bases for J; bases not matched to a gene: 8.

The J gene is TRBJ1-4, the V gene TRBV6-1; a weak D match, TRBD1 (5 bases). Trimming took 0 bases from V and 8 from J, leaving 10 bases between them. The CDR3 totals 14 residues. Germline CDR1 is MNHNS and CDR2 is SASEGT. Written as DNA, the CDR3 is TGTGCCAGCAGTGAAGCAGGCAGGGTCGAAAAACTGTTTTTT. Encoded protein: CASSEAGRVEKLFF.

The rearrangement uses TRBV4-1 and TRBJ1-2, with no clear D. V was cut by 4 bases and J by 10 bases, with 13 bases left in between. This CDR3 is built from 12 residues. From germline, CDR1 is MGHRA and CDR2 YSYEKL. CDR3 sequence (DNA): TGCGCCAGCAGCCGCCTAAATGGAGACTACACCTTC. Translating gives CASSRLNGDYTF.